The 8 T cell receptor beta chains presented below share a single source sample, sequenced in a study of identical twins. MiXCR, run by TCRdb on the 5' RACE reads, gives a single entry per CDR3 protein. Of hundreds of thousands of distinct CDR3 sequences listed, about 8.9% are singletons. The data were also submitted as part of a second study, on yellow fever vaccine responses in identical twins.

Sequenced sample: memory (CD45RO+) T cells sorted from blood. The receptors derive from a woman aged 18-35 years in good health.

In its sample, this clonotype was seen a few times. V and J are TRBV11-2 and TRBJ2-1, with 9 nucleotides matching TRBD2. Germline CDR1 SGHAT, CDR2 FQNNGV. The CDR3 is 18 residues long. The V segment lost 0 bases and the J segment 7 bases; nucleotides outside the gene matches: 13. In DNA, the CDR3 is TGTGCCAGCAGCTTAGACGGGGCTTGGGGACTAGCATATAATGAGCAGTTCTTC. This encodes CASSLDGAWGLAYNEQFF.

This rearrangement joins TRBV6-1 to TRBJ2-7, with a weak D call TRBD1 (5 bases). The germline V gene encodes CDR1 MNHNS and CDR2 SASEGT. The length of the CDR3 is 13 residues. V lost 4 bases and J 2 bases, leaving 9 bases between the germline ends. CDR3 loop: CASSGRGPYEQYV. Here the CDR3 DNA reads TGTGCCAGCAGTGGTAGGGGTCCCTACGAGCAGTACGTC.

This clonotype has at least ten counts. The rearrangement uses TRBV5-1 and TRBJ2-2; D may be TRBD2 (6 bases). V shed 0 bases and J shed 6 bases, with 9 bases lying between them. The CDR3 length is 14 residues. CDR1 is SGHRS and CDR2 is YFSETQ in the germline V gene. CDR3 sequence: CASSLAGVAGELFF. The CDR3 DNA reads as TGCGCCAGCAGCTTGGCGGGAGTTGCCGGGGAGCTGTTTTTT.

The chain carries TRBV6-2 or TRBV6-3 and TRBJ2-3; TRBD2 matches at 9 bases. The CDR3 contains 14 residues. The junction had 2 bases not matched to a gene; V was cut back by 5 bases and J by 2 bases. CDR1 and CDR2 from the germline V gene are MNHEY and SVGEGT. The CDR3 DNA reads TGTGCCAGCAGTCAGGGACTAGCCACAGATACGCAGTATTTT. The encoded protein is CASSQGLATDTQYF.

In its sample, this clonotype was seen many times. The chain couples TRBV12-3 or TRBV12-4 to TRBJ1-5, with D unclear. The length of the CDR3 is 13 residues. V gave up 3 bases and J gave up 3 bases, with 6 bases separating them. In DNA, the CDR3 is TGTGCCAGCAGTTTGGGTATCAATCAGCCCCAGCATTTT. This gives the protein CASSLGINQPQHF.

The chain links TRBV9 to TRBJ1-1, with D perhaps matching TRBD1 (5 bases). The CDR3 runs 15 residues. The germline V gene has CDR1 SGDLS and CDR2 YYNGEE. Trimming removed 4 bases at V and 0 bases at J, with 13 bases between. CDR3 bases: TGTGCCAGCAGCCCGAGGACAACCATGAACACTGAAGCTTTCTTT. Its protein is CASSPRTTMNTEAFF.

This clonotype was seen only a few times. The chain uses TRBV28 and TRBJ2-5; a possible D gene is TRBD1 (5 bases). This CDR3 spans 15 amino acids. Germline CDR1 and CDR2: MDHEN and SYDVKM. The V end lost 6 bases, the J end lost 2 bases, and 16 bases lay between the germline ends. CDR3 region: CASRAQGGRQETQYF. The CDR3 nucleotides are TGTGCCAGCAGGGCGCAGGGCGGTCGACAAGAGACCCAGTACTTC.

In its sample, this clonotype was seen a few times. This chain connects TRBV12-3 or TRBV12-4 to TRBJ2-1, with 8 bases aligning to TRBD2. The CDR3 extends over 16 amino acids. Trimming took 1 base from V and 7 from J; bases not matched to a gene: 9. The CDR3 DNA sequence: TGTGCCAGCAGTTTAGTATTGGGCGGGAGGAGGAATGAGCAGTTCTTC. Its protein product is CASSLVLGGRRNEQFF.